These T cell receptor beta chains were read from a single sample in a study of blood T cell repertoires in COVID-19. Here immunoSEQ multiplex PCR was the method, and the copy in TCRdb shows in-frame clones only, minus some. Of 350,000 to 400,000 clones in the sample, more than 85% were seen once. Sample: PBMCs or T cells enriched from blood (not recorded which). The receptors were gathered from a woman between 40 and 50 years old who had been exposed to COVID-19. The CDR3 runs from the conserved cysteine through the conserved F or W. Each record gives: clone size, V gene, D gene, J gene, CDR3 protein, CDR3 DNA. The D gene is left open where the match is weak. Not all rows give a size; the values are once, few, many and, for expanded clones, a class.

NA	TRBV5-8	TRBD1	TRBJ1-6	CASSRGQVLNSPLHF	TGTGCCAGCAGCAGAGGACAGGTCCTAAATTCACCCCTCCACTTT
NA	TRBV6-5	NA	TRBJ1-5	CASNPTGSNQPQHF	TGTGCCAGCAACCCCACAGGGAGCAATCAGCCCCAGCATTTT
NA	TRBV12-3/TRBV12-4	TRBD1	TRBJ1-1	CASSLTGGAFF	TGTGCCAGCAGCCTTACAGGGGGGGCTTTCTTT
NA	TRBV24-1	NA	TRBJ1-1	CATSPGGAEAFF	TGTGCCACCTCTCCCGGGGGGGCTGAAGCTTTCTTT
NA	TRBV7-9	NA	TRBJ1-1	CASSPLGRSDTEAFF	TGTGCCAGCAGCCCCCTAGGTCGGTCGGACACTGAAGCTTTCTTT
NA	TRBV3-1/TRBV3-2	NA	TRBJ1-1	CASSQDGLRPEAFF	TGTGCCAGCAGCCAAGATGGTTTGAGGCCTGAAGCTTTCTTT
NA	TRBV6-5	TRBD1	TRBJ1-3	CASTYQGATGNTIYF	TGTGCCAGCACTTACCAGGGGGCGACCGGAAACACCATATATTTT
NA	TRBV10-1	TRBD2	TRBJ2-7	CASSRLAGDPTGQYF	TGCGCCAGCAGCCGACTAGCGGGGGATCCTACGGGACAGTACTTC
NA	TRBV21-1	NA	TRBJ1-1	CASSKTWGLNTEAFF	TGTGCCAGCAGCAAAACTTGGGGCTTGAACACTGAAGCTTTCTTT
NA	TRBV6-6	NA	TRBJ1-5	CASSYSQGFSNQPQHF	TGTGCCAGCAGTTATTCCCAGGGATTTAGCAATCAGCCCCAGCATTTT
NA	TRBV5-1	NA	TRBJ2-2	CASSLPGGGAGELFF	TGCGCCAGCAGCTTGCCAGGAGGGGGGGCCGGGGAGCTGTTTTTT
NA	TRBV30	TRBD1	TRBJ1-2	CAWSTGAGGYTF	TGTGCCTGGAGTACAGGGGCCGGTGGCTACACCTTC
NA	TRBV9	NA	TRBJ1-2	CASSVGQGRGYTF	TGTGCCAGCAGCGTAGGCCAGGGCCGGGGCTACACCTTC
NA	TRBV7-9	NA	TRBJ2-3	CASSLNRDSYTQYF	TGTGCCAGCAGCTTAAACAGAGATAGTTATACGCAGTATTTT
once	TRBV6-2/TRBV6-3	NA	TRBJ1-1	CASSYLLINQDLNTEAFF	TGTGCCAGCAGTTACCTACTCATAAACCAGGATTTGAACACTGAAGCTTTCTTT
NA	TRBV11-2	NA	TRBJ2-3	CASSLGARRVRITDTQYF	TGTGCCAGCAGCTTAGGGGCCCGCAGGGTCCGAATCACAGATACGCAGTATTTT
once	TRBV7-2	NA	TRBJ1-6	CASIPGGFGNSPLHF	TGTGCCAGCATCCCCGGAGGCTTTGGGAATTCACCCCTCCACTTT